The next 13 T cell receptor beta chains were all read from a single sample in a study of blood T cell repertoires in COVID-19. Using immunoSEQ multiplex PCR, the repertoire was profiled, and TCRdb retains in-frame clones only, with some absent. The sample contains 210,000 or so clones, approximately 87% of which appear only once. Sequences were obtained from PBMCs or T cells enriched from blood (not recorded which). Receptors were obtained from a woman aged 50 to 60 in a cohort exposed to, infected with or recovered from COVID-19 (not recorded which).

The chain uses TRBV7-9 and TRBJ1-5; D not certain. V was cut by 4 bases and J by 5 bases, with 6 bases left in between. Germline V gene sequence: CDR1 SEHNR, CDR2 FQNEAQ (reference sequence). The CDR3 has 12 amino acids. The CDR3 protein is CASSSGYQPQHF. As DNA, the CDR3 is TGTGCCAGCAGCTCAGGTTATCAGCCCCAGCATTTT.

J is TRBJ1-3 and V is TRBV6-5, with TRBD1 matching over 7 bases. The CDR3 totals 15 residues. V gave up 5 bases and J gave up 0 bases; unmatched junction bases: 4. Germline lookup yields CDR1 MNHEY and CDR2 SVGAGI. Here the CDR3 DNA reads TGTGCCAGCAGTCGGACAGGAGACTCTGGAAACACCATATATTTT. It is translated as CASSRTGDSGNTIYF.

The chain is built from TRBV11-2 and TRBJ1-1, with 7 bases identical to TRBD1. Trimming cost V 3 bases and J 2 bases; bases outside gene matches: 12. The CDR3 length is 17 residues. Germline V CDR1 and CDR2: SGHAT, FQNNGV. CDR3 DNA sequence: TGTGCCAGCAGCTTCACTACAACGGGACAGCCAAACACTGAAGCTTTCTTT. It specifies CASSFTTTGQPNTEAFF.

This clone was recorded a few times. This rearrangement joins TRBV10-3 to TRBJ1-2, with TRBD1 matching 10 bases. From germline, CDR1 is ENHRY and CDR2 SYGVKD. The trim removed 3 bases at V and 4 bases at J, leaving 8 bases unmatched. CDR3 length: 16 amino acids. DNA for the CDR3: TGTGCCATCAGTGAACACGGGGACAGGGGTGGCTATGGCTACACCTTC. Translated: CAISEHGDRGGYGYTF.

V gene TRBV4-3 combines with J gene TRBJ2-3; possible D gene TRBD1, 6 bases. This CDR3 is built from 14 residues. The germline V gene has CDR1 LGHNA and CDR2 YSLEER. Trimming cost V 1 base and J 4 bases, with 9 bases left between them. The CDR3 loop is CASSQVEGADTQYF. The CDR3 coding sequence is TGCGCCAGCAGCCAAGTAGAGGGGGCAGATACGCAGTATTTT.

The CDR3 loop reads CASSSGTGSYGYTF. The CDR3 DNA follows: TGTGCCAGCAGTTCCGGGACAGGGTCTTATGGCTACACCTTC. The rearrangement uses TRBV28 and TRBJ1-2; the match to TRBD1 covers 9 bases. The germline V gene encodes CDR1 MDHEN and CDR2 SYDVKM. The CDR3 is made up of 14 amino acids. The ends lost 4 bases at V and 5 bases at J; junction bases unmatched: 5.

The chain uses TRBV6-7 and TRBJ2-1, with 7 bases matching TRBD2. TRBV6-7 is given ORF status, its function remaining uncertain. J lost 7 bases, V lost 4 bases, and 13 bases had no gene match. This CDR3 is built from 16 residues. CDR3 in DNA: TGTGCCAGCAGTTCAATCCGGGACTACTCGAAGAATGAGCAGTTCTTC. Translation gives CASSSIRDYSKNEQFF.

The V gene is TRBV5-6, the J gene TRBJ2-3; TRBD1 aligns across 9 bases. CDR1 is SGHDT, CDR2 YYEEEE, per germline. J gave up 6 bases and V 4 bases, and 12 bases lay outside the gene matches. This CDR3 spans 16 amino acids. The CDR3 sequence: CASSLFRTGEADTQYF. The DNA for the CDR3 is TGTGCCAGCAGCCTATTCCGGACAGGGGAGGCGGATACGCAGTATTTT.

As to this clone: This sample also contains other DNA sequences that code for the same CDR3. The chain carries TRBV20-1 and TRBJ2-7; 7 nucleotides line up with TRBD2. This CDR3 contains 11 residues. The germline V gene has CDR1 DFQATT and CDR2 SNEGSKA (reference sequence). Trimming took 3 bases from V and 4 from J; bases not matched to a gene: 0. CDR3 in DNA: TGCAGTGCTAGGCGGGGGTACGAGCAGTACTTC. Its protein product is CSARRGYEQYF.

This clone has only a few counts. The chain has TRBV2 and TRBJ1-3; D uncertain. CDR3 size: 11 residues. V lost 3 bases to trimming and J lost 5 bases, with 2 bases between them. CDR1 is SNHLY and CDR2 is FYNNEI in the germline V gene. The CDR3, as DNA: TGTGCCAGCAGTGATAGAAACACCATATATTTT. Translated: CASSDRNTIYF. The full variable domain, with the rest looked up from reference TRBV2 and TRBJ1-3, is EPEVTQTPSHQVTQMGQEVILRCVPISNHLYFYWYRQILGQKVEFLVSFYNNEISEKSEIFDDQFSVERPDGSNFTLKIRSTKLEDSAMYFCASSDRNTIYFGEGSWLTVV.

The gene calls are TRBV7-6 and TRBJ1-6; TRBD1 aligns across 10 bases. Germline V CDR1 and CDR2: SGHVS, FNYEAQ. This CDR3 spans 16 amino acids. V shed 5 bases, J shed 7 bases, and the junction held 8 bases outside the gene matches. The CDR3 DNA is TGTGCCAGCAGCATCGGGACAGGGGTTTCGAATTCACCCCTCCACTTT. It encodes CASSIGTGVSNSPLHF.

The chain carries TRBV9 and TRBJ2-1; 7 nucleotides agree with TRBD1. The V gene end was trimmed by 3 bases and the J gene end by 0 bases; junction bases not matched to a gene: 6. This CDR3 contains 16 residues. The germline gives CDR1 SGDLS, CDR2 YYNGEE. Here the CDR3 DNA reads TGTGCCAGCAGCGCCAGGGGACAGAGCTCCTACAATGAGCAGTTCTTC. This codes for CASSARGQSSYNEQFF. Supplemented by reference TRBV9 and TRBJ2-1, the full variable domain reads DSGVTQTPKHLITATGQRVTLRCSPRSGDLSVYWYQQSLDQGLQFLIQYYNGEERAKGNILERFSAQQFPDLHSELNLSSLELGDSALYFCASSARGQSSYNEQFFGPGTRLTVL.

This clone was counted once. The chain recombines TRBV19 with TRBJ2-1; 9 positions match TRBD1. The CDR3 loop spans 15 amino acids. Per the germline V gene, CDR1 is LNHDA and CDR2 is SQIVND (reference sequence). V shed 5 bases, J shed 8 bases, and the junction held 10 bases outside the gene matches. CDR3 in DNA: TGTGCCAGTAGTCTGCCCGGGACAGGGACGGATGAGCAGTTCTTC. This translates into CASSLPGTGTDEQFF.